These 25 T cell receptor beta chains originate from one sample sequenced in a study of T cell clones after liver transplantation. Profiling relied on immunoSEQ multiplex PCR, and the TCRdb table lists in-frame clones only, not all of them. Of around 120,000 clones listed, around nine tenths are singletons. The starting material was CD4+ T cells from blood, obtained 12 months after liver transplant. These receptors were collected from a human patient who received a liver transplant. Part of the T cell pool may stem from the graft donor.

The count of this clone is one. This chain uses TRBV7-2 with TRBJ2-1; D unclear. The CDR3 covers 16 residues. Trimming removed 3 bases from V and 0 bases from J, with 12 bases in between. Germline V lookup: CDR1 SGHTA, CDR2 FQGNSA. The CDR3 reads CASSLVAHGSYNEQFF. In DNA form, the CDR3 reads TGTGCCAGCAGCTTGGTAGCCCACGGCTCCTACAATGAGCAGTTCTTC.

V usage is TRBV29-1 and J usage is TRBJ2-7; TRBD2 aligns across 7 bases. Germline loops: CDR1 SQVTM, CDR2 ANQGSEA. The CDR3 sequence is 13 residues long. V lost 4 bases, J lost 2 bases, and 5 bases stayed unmatched. CDR3 DNA sequence: TGCAGCGTTGCGACTAGCTTGGCCTACGAGCAGTACTTC. As protein: CSVATSLAYEQYF.

Points on this clone: The sample carries other DNA sequences with the same CDR3. The rearrangement links TRBV2 to TRBJ2-2, with D perhaps matching TRBD1 or TRBD2 (5 bases each). Germline CDR1 is SNHLY and CDR2 is FYNNEI. V dropped 5 bases and J dropped 3 bases, with 13 bases sitting between them. The CDR3 runs to 15 residues. As DNA, the CDR3 is TGTGCCAGCAGTCTAGAGAGGGGCGACACCGGGGAGCTGTTTTTT. Protein product: CASSLERGDTGELFF.

This chain links TRBV19 with TRBJ1-2, with TRBD1 identical over 10 bases. Looked up from germline, CDR1 is LNHDA and CDR2 is SQIVND (reference sequence). CDR3 length equals 17 residues. V dropped 1 base and J dropped 1; count of bases not matched to a gene: 6. The CDR3 DNA reads TGTGCCAGTAGTATAGGGCCGGGACAGGGGATTAACTATGGCTACACCTTC. Protein product: CASSIGPGQGINYGYTF.

The V call is TRBV2, the J call TRBJ2-2; no firm D call. Germline V gives CDR1 SNHLY, CDR2 FYNNEI. CDR3 length: 14 residues. Trimming removed 6 bases at V and 2 bases at J, with 10 bases between. This chain's CDR3 is CASSPTGNTGELFF. The DNA of the CDR3 is TGTGCCAGCAGCCCGACTGGAAACACCGGGGAGCTGTTTTTT.

J is TRBJ2-1 and V is TRBV18, with TRBD2 identical over 8 bases. V lost 5 bases, J lost 6 bases, and 6 bases stayed unmatched. Looked up from germline, CDR1 is KGHSH and CDR2 is LQKENI. The CDR3 consists of 14 residues. The CDR3 reads CASSSGLESNEQFF. The CDR3 DNA reads as TGTGCCAGCTCATCGGGACTAGAGAGCAATGAGCAGTTCTTC.

This sequence joins TRBV29-1 and TRBJ1-1, with 8 bases identical to TRBD1. The CDR3 has 13 residues. Germline V gives CDR1 SQVTM, CDR2 ANQGSEA. The V segment lost 6 bases and the J segment 0 bases; nucleotides outside the gene matches: 3. This CDR3 reads CSVGDRLNTEAFF. The CDR3 DNA reads TGCAGCGTGGGGGACAGGCTGAACACTGAAGCTTTCTTT.

This clone qualifies as medium-sized. The J gene is TRBJ1-2, the V gene TRBV27; 9 bases agree with TRBD1. The germline CDR1 and CDR2 sequences are MNHEY and SMNVEV (reference sequence). After removal of 7 bases from V and 6 bases from J, the junction contained 9 bases not matched to a gene. CDR3 size: 14 residues. CDR3 coding DNA: TGTGCCAGCAAAAAACAGGGGGCTGTGCATGGCTACACCTTC. As protein: CASKKQGAVHGYTF.

The chain joins TRBV2 to TRBJ1-4, with D perhaps matching TRBD1 (6 bases). CDR1 is SNHLY, CDR2 FYNNEI, per germline. The V end was cut by 7 bases, the J end by 3 bases, with 12 bases between. The length of the CDR3 is 14 residues. The DNA of the CDR3 is TGTGCCAGCACGAGGGGGTCTTCTAATGAAAAACTGTTTTTT. Protein product: CASTRGSSNEKLFF.

This sequence joins TRBV28 and TRBJ2-2; D is possibly TRBD1 (6 bases). The CDR3 length is 13 residues. Germline values: CDR1 MDHEN, CDR2 SYDVKM. The V gene lost 7 bases and the J gene lost 3 bases, with 9 bases spanning the gap. CDR3 coding DNA: TGTGCCAGCAACAGGGCGGACACCGGGGAGCTGTTTTTT. The encoded protein is CASNRADTGELFF.

This rearrangement joins TRBV9 to TRBJ2-5; weak D call: TRBD1 (6 bases). The germline V gene has CDR1 SGDLS and CDR2 YYNGEE. V was trimmed by 4 bases and J by 4 bases, leaving 14 bases between them. This CDR3 has 14 residues. The CDR3: CASSSGVGIETQYF. The CDR3 region has the DNA TGTGCCAGCAGCTCAGGGGTGGGGATAGAGACCCAGTACTTC.

V usage is TRBV6-1 and J usage is TRBJ2-7; 10 bases match TRBD1. Trimming removed 3 bases from V and 4 bases from J; junction bases left unmatched: 15. This CDR3 spans 18 amino acids. CDR1 and CDR2 (germline): MNHNS, SASEGT. The CDR3 is CASSDGQGGLLAVYEQYF. Written as DNA, the CDR3 is TGTGCCAGCAGTGACGGACAGGGGGGGTTGCTAGCCGTTTACGAGCAGTACTTC.

The chain links TRBV10-3 to TRBJ1-3; D might be TRBD1 (5 bases). V shed 0 bases and J shed 0 bases, with 18 bases lying between them. Germline CDR1 ENHRY, CDR2 SYGVKD. This CDR3 is built from 19 residues. The CDR3 nucleotides are TGTGCCATCAGTGAGTCGATAAGAAGGGGATTGGGCTCTGGAAACACCATATATTTT. Translation: CAISESIRRGLGSGNTIYF.

This chain joins TRBV7-6 and TRBJ2-2; 7 bases are shared with TRBD2. The germline gives CDR1 SGHVS, CDR2 FNYEAQ. This CDR3 spans 15 amino acids. V dropped 5 bases and J dropped 2; count of bases not matched to a gene: 5. CDR3 nucleotides: TGTGCCAGCAGCCTTGGACTAGGAAACACCGGGGAGCTGTTTTTT. Encoded protein: CASSLGLGNTGELFF. The full variable domain, its missing parts supplied by reference TRBV7-6 and TRBJ2-2, is GAGVSQSPRYKVTKRGQDVALRCDPISGHVSLYWYRQALGQGPEFLTYFNYEAQQDKSGLPNDRFSAERPEGSISTLTIQRTEQRDSAMYRCASSLGLGNTGELFFGEGSRLTVL.

The chain couples TRBV6-1 to TRBJ2-7, with TRBD2 matching 10 bases. Trimming removed 4 bases from V and 0 bases from J; junction bases left unmatched: 3. Germline CDR1 reads MNHNS; CDR2 reads SASEGT. The CDR3 covers 15 residues. CDR3 nucleotides: TGTGCCAGCAGTGCTCCTAGCGGGAGCTCCTACGAGCAGTACTTC. Amino acids: CASSAPSGSSYEQYF.

The rearrangement links TRBV18 to TRBJ2-7; perhaps D is TRBD1 or TRBD2 (5 bases each). The germline V and J ends were trimmed by 3 bases and 3 bases, with 18 bases remaining between them. The CDR3 is 16 amino acids. Germline loops: CDR1 KGHSH, CDR2 LQKENI. The chain's CDR3 is CASSPRDGLIGYEQYF. In nucleotides, the CDR3 is TGTGCCAGCTCACCTCGGGACGGCCTTATAGGCTACGAGCAGTACTTC.

The rearrangement uses TRBV4-1 and TRBJ2-6; a possible D gene is TRBD2 (5 bases). The V end was cut by 5 bases, the J end by 0 bases, with 8 bases between. The CDR3 has 15 amino acids. Germline V gene lookup returns CDR1 MGHRA and CDR2 YSYEKL. The CDR3 protein is CASSSGSSGANVLTF. As DNA, the CDR3 is TGCGCCAGCAGCTCGGGGAGCTCTGGGGCCAACGTCCTGACTTTC.

The chain couples TRBV29-1 to TRBJ2-1; 9 bases match TRBD2. CDR1 SQVTM and CDR2 ANQGSEA come from the germline V gene. V lost 4 bases and J lost 5; bases outside the gene matches: 0. The CDR3 has 12 amino acids. For the CDR3, the DNA is TGCAGCGTTGGACTAGCGGACAATGAGCAGTTCTTC. Translation gives CSVGLADNEQFF.

The CDR3 region is CASSSAAGADTQYF. CDR3 DNA: TGTGCCAGCAGTTCAGCTGCTGGGGCAGATACGCAGTATTTT. The rearrangement links TRBV11-3 to TRBJ2-3, with unresolved D. The V end was cut by 6 bases, the J end by 4 bases, with 14 bases between. CDR3 length equals 14 residues. Germline V gene data show CDR1 as SGHNT and CDR2 as YENEEA.

The rearrangement joins TRBV5-1 to TRBJ2-1; D possibly matches TRBD1 or TRBD2 (6 bases each). The V gene's germline CDR1 is SGHRS and CDR2 YFSETQ. The CDR3 loop spans 16 amino acids. V dropped 0 bases and J dropped 7 bases, with 17 bases sitting between them. Here the CDR3 DNA reads TGCGCCAGCAGCTTGGCCCCGGGGGCGTCGAGGAATGAGCAGTTCTTC. Its protein is CASSLAPGASRNEQFF. The full variable domain, its missing parts supplied by reference TRBV5-1 and TRBJ2-1, is KAGVTQTPRYLIKTRGQQVTLSCSPISGHRSVSWYQQTPGQGLQFLFEYFSETQRNKGNFPGRFSGRQFSNSRSEMNVSTLELGDSALYLCASSLAPGASRNEQFFGPGTRLTVL.

The chain recombines TRBV28 with TRBJ1-5, with D possibly being TRBD1 (5 bases). Trimming removed 7 bases from V and 3 bases from J, with 13 bases in between. The CDR3 sequence is 14 residues long. Germline lookup yields CDR1 MDHEN and CDR2 SYDVKM. The CDR3 here is CASTYRGTNQPQHF. Written as DNA, the CDR3 is TGTGCCAGCACCTATAGGGGCACCAATCAGCCCCAGCATTTT.

The rearrangement joins TRBV5-1 to TRBJ1-1; no clear D. Germline V lookup: CDR1 SGHRS, CDR2 YFSETQ. This CDR3 has 12 residues. V lost 5 bases and J lost 5, with 10 bases in between. The CDR3 DNA reads TGCGCCAGCAGGGGTGGTGGGACTGAAGCTTTCTTT. Encoded protein: CASRGGGTEAFF.

The chain's CDR3 is CASSESRGTNYGYTF. The CDR3 region has the DNA TGTGCCAGCAGTGAAAGTCGGGGTACTAACTATGGCTACACCTTC. The chain employs TRBV2 and TRBJ1-2; D remains ambiguous. The CDR3 sequence is 15 residues long. Germline V gene sequence: CDR1 SNHLY, CDR2 FYNNEI. V gave up 2 bases and J gave up 0 bases, with 10 bases separating them.

The rearrangement uses TRBV5-1 and TRBJ2-7, with D perhaps being TRBD1 or TRBD2 (5 bases each). V was shortened by 0 bases and J by 3 bases, with 10 bases between the two germline ends. CDR1 and CDR2 from the germline V gene are SGHRS and YFSETQ. This CDR3 comprises 14 residues. The DNA for the CDR3 is TGCGCCAGCAGCTTGGGACGAGGGGTCTACGAGCAGTACTTC. It codes for CASSLGRGVYEQYF. The full variable domain, completed using reference TRBV5-1 and TRBJ2-7, is KAGVTQTPRYLIKTRGQQVTLSCSPISGHRSVSWYQQTPGQGLQFLFEYFSETQRNKGNFPGRFSGRQFSNSRSEMNVSTLELGDSALYLCASSLGRGVYEQYFGPGTRLTVT.

The V call is TRBV7-6, the J call TRBJ1-5; D not certain. CDR1 and CDR2 from the germline V gene are SGHVS and FNYEAQ. This CDR3 is built from 16 residues. Trimming cost V 3 bases and J 0 bases, with 12 bases left between them. The CDR3 nucleotides read TGTGCCAGCAGCTTCAGCGTAGGGCCTAGCAATCAGCCCCAGCATTTT. Translating gives CASSFSVGPSNQPQHF.